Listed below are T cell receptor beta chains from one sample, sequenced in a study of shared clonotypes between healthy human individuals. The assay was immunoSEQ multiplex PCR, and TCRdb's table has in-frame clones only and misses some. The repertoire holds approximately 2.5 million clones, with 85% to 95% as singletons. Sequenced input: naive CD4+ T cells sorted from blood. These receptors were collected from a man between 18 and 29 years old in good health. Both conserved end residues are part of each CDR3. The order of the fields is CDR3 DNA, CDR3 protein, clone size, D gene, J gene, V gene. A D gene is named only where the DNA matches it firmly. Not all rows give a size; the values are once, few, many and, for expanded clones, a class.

TGTGCCAGTAGTGGTTGGGCAGTGGGGGATCAGCCCCAGCATTTT	CASSGWAVGDQPQHF	-	-	TRBJ1-5	TRBV19
TGCGCCAGCAGCCGGGGACAGGGGTCAGATACGCAGTATTTT	CASSRGQGSDTQYF	once	TRBD1	TRBJ2-3	TRBV4-1
TGTGCCACCAGCAGAGATCTCGGTGGGACAGGGCGGCTTAAAGAGACCCAGTACTTC	CATSRDLGGTGRLKETQYF	-	TRBD1	TRBJ2-5	TRBV15
TGTGCCAGCAGTGAATTGGGGGGATTAGGCAAAAACATTCAGTACTTC	CASSELGGLGKNIQYF	-	-	TRBJ2-4	TRBV6-1
TGTGCTAGCAGCCGTGGGCAGGCAGGGAATGAAAAACTGTTTTTT	CASSRGQAGNEKLFF	-	-	TRBJ1-4	TRBV7-7
TGTGCCAGCAGCCCATCCGGGACTAGCGGGATGGAGACCCAGTACTTC	CASSPSGTSGMETQYF	-	TRBD2	TRBJ2-5	TRBV4-2
TGTGCCAGCAGTCCTAGTGGGTTTGGGGCCAAAAACATTCAGTACTTC	CASSPSGFGAKNIQYF	-	-	TRBJ2-4	TRBV7-2
TGTGCCAGCACCCAAGGTCTAGCGGGTTACGAGCAGTACTTC	CASTQGLAGYEQYF	-	TRBD2	TRBJ2-7	TRBV7-2
TGTGCCAGCAGCTTAGAACCGACTGGAAACACCATATATTTT	CASSLEPTGNTIYF	-	-	TRBJ1-3	TRBV7-9
TGTGCCAGCAGCTTATATAGGCCGAACACCGGGGAGCTGTTTTTT	CASSLYRPNTGELFF	-	-	TRBJ2-2	TRBV7-2
TGCAGCGCCAAAAACCCTGGATCTGAAGCTTTCTTT	CSAKNPGSEAFF	-	-	TRBJ1-1	TRBV29-1
TGCGCCAGCAGAGAATTCCTGGGGTACGAGCAGTACTTC	CASREFLGYEQYF	-	-	TRBJ2-7	TRBV10-1
TGTGCCACCAGCAGAGATCGGGGGGCGGTGGACTACACCTTC	CATSRDRGAVDYTF	-	-	TRBJ1-2	TRBV15
TGTGCCAGCAGCTTGGTTTCTACAGCAGCTAACTATGGCTACACCTTC	CASSLVSTAANYGYTF	-	-	TRBJ1-2	TRBV5-5
TGTGCCAGCAGCCGAATGGTGGTGGGGTCTGGGGCCAACGTCCTGACTTTC	CASSRMVVGSGANVLTF	once	-	TRBJ2-6	TRBV7-9
TGTGCCAGCAGCCCCGACAGAGGGGCCTACGAGCAGTACTTC	CASSPDRGAYEQYF	-	-	TRBJ2-7	TRBV7-2
TGTGCCAGCAGTTACTCGGGGTACGGCTACACCTTC	CASSYSGYGYTF	-	-	TRBJ1-2	TRBV6-5
TGTGCCAGCACAGTGGTCCAGAACACTGAAGCTTTCTTT	CASTVVQNTEAFF	once	-	TRBJ1-1	TRBV6-1
TGTGCCAGCAGCCAGAGTACCAACGAGCAGTACTTC	CASSQSTNEQYF	-	-	TRBJ2-7	TRBV2
TGCGCCAGCAGCTTTCTAGGTGGGGGACTCACAGATACGCAGTATTTT	CASSFLGGGLTDTQYF	-	-	TRBJ2-3	TRBV5-1
TGTGCCAGCGGGGGCGTGGTGGCTAGGGGCTACACCTTC	CASGGVVARGYTF	-	-	TRBJ1-2	TRBV6-1
TGTGCCAGCTCACCACCCGGCCTATGGGAGCAGTACTTC	CASSPPGLWEQYF	-	-	TRBJ2-7	TRBV18
TGTGCCAGCAGCGAACTAGCGAGCTCCTACAATGAGCAGTTCTTC	CASSELASSYNEQFF	few	TRBD2	TRBJ2-1	TRBV9
TGCAGCGTTGTCAGCGGGGGGGCCCATGAGCAGTTCTTC	CSVVSGGAHEQFF	-	TRBD2	TRBJ2-1	TRBV29-1
TGCAGCGTTGAGCCAGGGGGCGGCGAGCAGTACTTC	CSVEPGGGEQYF	-	TRBD1	TRBJ2-7	TRBV29-1
TGTGCCAGCAGGTCGGACGGTTATACGCAGTATTTT	CASRSDGYTQYF	-	-	TRBJ2-3	TRBV6-5
TGCAGTGCCCTTAGGGCAGATACGCAGTATTTT	CSALRADTQYF	-	-	TRBJ2-3	TRBV20-1
TGTGCCAGCCGCGGAATATTAAACGAGCAGTACTTC	CASRGILNEQYF	-	-	TRBJ2-7	TRBV6-5
TGTGCCAGCAGAGGAACAGGGCTGGGCTACACCTTC	CASRGTGLGYTF	-	-	TRBJ1-2	TRBV2
TGTGCCAGCAGCTTAGATAGCGGCTTCCAAGAGACCCAGTACTTC	CASSLDSGFQETQYF	-	-	TRBJ2-5	TRBV11-2
TGCGCCAGCAGTGTAGAAGGGGGTTACAATGAGCAGTTCTTC	CASSVEGGYNEQFF	-	-	TRBJ2-1	TRBV10-2
TGTGCCAGCAGTTACTCAGGGAGCTCTGGAAACACCATATATTTT	CASSYSGSSGNTIYF	-	-	TRBJ1-3	TRBV6-6
TGTGCCAGCAGCTTGAGGGGTGGGGCTTATAGCAATCAGCCCCAGCATTTT	CASSLRGGAYSNQPQHF	-	-	TRBJ1-5	TRBV5-6
TGTGCCAGCAGTCCTTATGGACAGGGAGGAGGCTACACCTTC	CASSPYGQGGGYTF	once	TRBD1	TRBJ1-2	TRBV6-6
TGCGCCAGCAGCTTGGGGGGACAGGGATCGCAGTACTTC	CASSLGGQGSQYF	-	TRBD1	TRBJ2-7	TRBV5-1
TGTGCCAGCAGCTCCATTAATCCCGGACAGGGAAACGGCTACACCTTC	CASSSINPGQGNGYTF	-	TRBD1	TRBJ1-2	TRBV13
TGCGCCAGCAGCTCAACAGGGTCCGGGGCCAACGTCCTGACTTTC	CASSSTGSGANVLTF	-	-	TRBJ2-6	TRBV5-1
TGTGCCAGCAGGGGGGACTACGAGCAGTACTTC	CASRGDYEQYF	-	-	TRBJ2-7	TRBV6-1
TGTGCCAGCAGCATTCGGCCGAGTAGCGGGGCTAGCACAGATACGCAGTATTTT	CASSIRPSSGASTDTQYF	-	TRBD2	TRBJ2-3	TRBV2
TGTGCCTGGATAGCAGCCAAAAACATTCAGTACTTC	CAWIAAKNIQYF	-	-	TRBJ2-4	TRBV30
TGCGCCAGCAGCCAAGAAACAGGGTCTTCTAACTATGGCTACACCTTC	CASSQETGSSNYGYTF	-	-	TRBJ1-2	TRBV4-1